Each of the 29 T cell receptor beta chains below was sequenced from the same sample in a study of tumor and adjacent non-tumor tissue in lung cancer. TCRbeta libraries were built with three rounds of nested PCR, modified from ARM-PCR. TCRdb reprocessed the multiplex PCR reads via MiXCR and lists one record per CDR3 protein. The sample holds about 85,000 distinct CDR3 sequences, approximately 57% seen once. The template was RNA from unsorted bulk tissue. Sequenced sample: lung tumor tissue. The origin of the receptors is a man between 65 and 85 years old with non-small cell lung cancer.

This clonotype has just one count. The junction departs from germline at one end; a sequencing error may be responsible. The chain uses TRBV11-3 and TRBJ2-3; 8 bases fit TRBD2. In germline, CDR1 is SGHNT, CDR2 YENEEA. CDR3 length equals 16 residues. CDR3 loop: CASSSRLALSKDTQYF. The CDR3, as DNA: TGTGCCAGCAGCTCGAGACTAGCGCTTAGCAAAGATACGCAGTATTTT. The full variable domain, in which reference TRBV11-3 and TRBJ2-3 provide the parts outside the CDR3, is EAGVVQSPRYKIIEKKQPVAFWCNPISGHNTLYWYLQNLGQGPELLIRYENEEAVDDSQLPKDRFSAERLKGVDSTLKIQPAELGDSAVYLCASSSRLALSKDTQYFGPGTRLTVL.

V gene TRBV29-1 combines with J gene TRBJ2-1; 10 bases line up with TRBD2. The germline V gene has CDR1 SQVTM and CDR2 ANQGSEA. After removal of 5 bases from V and 0 bases from J, the junction contained 10 bases not matched to a gene. The length of the CDR3 is 17 residues. For the CDR3, the DNA is TGCAGCGTTAGGACTAGCGGAGACCTGAGCTCCTACAATGAGCAGTTCTTC. Residues: CSVRTSGDLSSYNEQFF.

To note about this clonotype: With a much larger clone just one base away, this may be a read error. The J gene is TRBJ1-1, the V gene TRBV28, with 9 bases that match TRBD1. In germline, CDR1 is MDHEN, CDR2 SYDVKM. The CDR3 is 17 amino acids. CDR3 in amino acids: CASNLSLLSGTGRLAFF. CDR3 DNA: TGTGCCAGCAATTTATCTCTACTCTCCGGGACAGGGCGATTGGCTTTCTTT. The whole variable domain, filled in from reference TRBV28 and TRBJ1-1, reads DVKVTQSSRYLVKRTGEKVFLECVQDMDHENMFWYRQDPGLGLRLIYFSYDVKMKEKGDIPEGYSVSREKKERFSLILESASTNQTSMYLCASNLSLLSGTGRLAFFGQGTRLTVV.

As to this clonotype: Lacking the conserved final phenylalanine or tryptophan, this CDR3 likely reflects a read error. The V and J genes are TRBV11-2 and TRBJ2-1, with 9 bases matching TRBD1. This CDR3 has 15 amino acids. CDR1 is SGHAT and CDR2 is FQNNGV in the germline V gene. CDR3 sequence: CANRRGTGKVNKQFL. As DNA, the CDR3 is TGTGCCAACAGACGAGGGACAGGGAAGGTCAATAAGCAGTTCTTG.

This clonotype was observed a single time. One base away lies a much larger clone, so this may be a sequencing read error. The V gene is TRBV20-1, the J gene TRBJ1-5; D is undetermined. CDR1 is DFQATT, CDR2 SNEGSKA, per germline (reference sequence). CDR3 length: 12 amino acids. V gave up 7 bases and J gave up 4 bases, with 11 bases separating them. This CDR3 reads CSGTLGNQPQHF. For the CDR3, the DNA is TGCAGTGGGACCCTGGGGAATCAGCCCCAGCATTTT.

With respect to this clonotype: This is likely a read error, given that the CDR3 carries no conserved phenylalanine or tryptophan at its end. The J gene is TRBJ1-1, the V gene TRBV7-9; D is ambiguous. Germline V gives CDR1 SEHNR, CDR2 FQNEAQ (reference sequence). The CDR3 runs 13 residues. The CDR3 nucleotides read TGTGCCAGCACCTTAGTGGACCGGGATGAAGCTTTCCTT. Translating it yields CASTLVDRDEAFL.

For this clonotype: Here the CDR3 omits its conserved ending phenylalanine or tryptophan, so a read error is the likely source. The J gene is TRBJ1-1, the V gene TRBV29-1; D possibly corresponds to TRBD1 (5 bases). Germline-derived CDR1 and CDR2 are SQVTM and ANQGSEA. The CDR3 totals 13 residues. The CDR3 is CCVDGAGITEAFS. CDR3 DNA: TGCTGCGTTGATGGGGCAGGGATCACTGAAGCTTTCTCT.

This clonotype was detected ten times or more. This chain links TRBV5-6 with TRBJ2-7; TRBD2 agrees at 12 bases. The CDR3 has 17 residues. Germline V gene lookup returns CDR1 SGHDT and CDR2 YYEEEE. V lost 4 bases and J lost 0; bases outside the gene matches: 8. CDR3 nucleotides: TGTGCCAGCAGCCCCCCTCTAGCGGGAGGGATCTCCTACGAGCAGTACTTC. Its protein product is CASSPPLAGGISYEQYF. Combining the CDR3 with reference TRBV5-6 and TRBJ2-7 gives the whole variable domain DAGVTQSPTHLIKTRGQQVTLRCSPKSGHDTVSWYQQALGQGPQFIFQYYEEEERQRGNFPDRFSGHQFPNYSSELNVNALLLGDSALYLCASSPPLAGGISYEQYFGPGTRLTVT.

A single count supports this clonotype. The rearrangement uses TRBV7-2 and TRBJ2-6; 8 positions match TRBD2. CDR3 length equals 16 residues. The J segment lost 1 base and the V segment lost 2 bases, leaving 1 base of the junction unmatched. Germline V gives CDR1 SGHTA, CDR2 FQGNSA. CDR3 nucleotides: TGTACCAGCAGCTTAAGCGGGAGATCTGGGGCCAACGTCCTGACTTTC. Amino acid sequence: CTSSLSGRSGANVLTF.

This sequence joins TRBV6-5 and TRBJ1-4; 11 nucleotides match TRBD1. This CDR3 is 17 amino acids long. The germline CDR1 and CDR2 sequences are MNHEY and SVGAGI. J gave up 5 bases and V 10 bases, and 15 bases lay outside the gene matches. CDR3 residues: CATLRGQGAFGNEKLFF. As DNA, the CDR3 is TGTGCCACCTTACGTGGACAGGGGGCATTCGGCAATGAAAAACTGTTTTTT.

Concerning this clonotype: A clone one base away is much larger, so this may be a read error. The chain links TRBV20-1 to TRBJ2-3; D may match TRBD1 or TRBD2 (5 bases each). The length of the CDR3 is 15 residues. The V gene's germline CDR1 is DFQATT and CDR2 SNEGSKA (reference sequence). V was clipped by 7 bases and J by 5 bases, with 22 bases between them. CDR3 protein: CSVSPGTSLGDTQYF. The CDR3 coding sequence is TGCAGTGTTAGCCCCGGGACCTCCCTCGGAGATACGCAGTATTTT.

Notes on this clonotype: A read error may produce the germline difference seen at one junction end. The J gene is TRBJ2-2, the V gene TRBV12-3 or TRBV12-4, with D tentatively TRBD1 (6 bases). The length of the CDR3 is 13 residues. The CDR3 DNA follows: TGTACCAGCAGCAGGGTTCGCGCAGGGGAGCTCTTTTTT. This encodes CTSSRVRAGELFF.

This clonotype was counted ten times or more. This chain joins TRBV20-1 and TRBJ2-7; D may be TRBD1 or TRBD2 (5 bases each). Germline loops: CDR1 DFQATT, CDR2 SNEGSKA (reference sequence). The CDR3 consists of 13 residues. The V gene lost 5 bases and the J gene lost 3 bases, with 14 bases spanning the gap. The CDR3 region is CSAADGARYEQYF. CDR3 DNA: TGCAGTGCTGCCGACGGGGCCCGCTACGAGCAGTACTTC.

This chain joins TRBV5-1 and TRBJ2-5; 7 positions match TRBD2. V was pared by 4 bases and J by 2 bases, with 5 bases of the junction left unmatched. In germline, CDR1 is SGHRS, CDR2 YFSETQ. This CDR3 has 14 amino acids. The CDR3, as DNA: TGCGCCAGCAGCGGGGGAGGGGCGCAAGAGACCCAGTACTTC. Translated, it gives CASSGGGAQETQYF.

This chain links TRBV4-1 with TRBJ1-1; no definite D call. Looked up from germline, CDR1 is MGHRA and CDR2 is YSYEKL. The CDR3 length is 15 residues. V lost 10 bases and J lost 6, with 24 bases in between. The CDR3 is CANRQDPSSLSEAFF. The CDR3 coding sequence is TGCGCCAACAGACAAGATCCATCATCCTTGTCTGAAGCTTTCTTT.

Turning to this clonotype: This may come from a read error, since a much larger clone is one base off. The chain combines TRBV28 with TRBJ1-1; D uncertain. This CDR3 has 15 residues. Deletions cut 6 bases from V and 3 bases from J, with 17 bases between. Germline V gene data show CDR1 as MDHEN and CDR2 as SYDVKM. Here the CDR3 reads CASRRGPNVYTEAFF. CDR3 nucleotide sequence: TGTGCCAGCAGGCGTGGGCCCAATGTGTACACTGAAGCTTTCTTT.

Worth noting for this clonotype: Germline is not matched at one junction end, which may reflect a read error. The gene calls are TRBV10-1 and TRBJ2-1; TRBD2 aligns across 10 bases. CDR1 is WNHNN and CDR2 is SYGVQD in the germline V gene (reference sequence). The CDR3 has 14 amino acids. This CDR3 reads CVSSYSGRKDEQFF. DNA for the CDR3: TGCGTCAGCAGTTATAGCGGGAGGAAGGATGAGCAGTTCTTC.

Comments on this clonotype: The junction shows a germline mismatch at one end, possibly a read error. CDR3 residues: CASSLFGGGYSETRYF. For the CDR3, the DNA is TGTGCCAGCAGCTTATTTGGGGGTGGATACTCAGAAACGCGGTATTTT. The genes are TRBV11-2 and TRBJ2-3; D possibly matches TRBD1 or TRBD2 (5 bases each). Per germline, CDR1 SGHAT and CDR2 FQNNGV. This CDR3 comprises 16 residues.

This clonotype was seen at least ten times. The chain joins TRBV5-1 to TRBJ2-3, with D hard to call. CDR1 and CDR2 from the germline V gene are SGHRS and YFSETQ. With 1 base removed from V and 3 bases from J, the gap between germline ends came to 12 bases. The CDR3 totals 15 residues. The CDR3 nucleotides are TGCGCCAGCAGCTTGAGGGCGATTGGGACAGATACGCAGTATTTT. It yields the protein CASSLRAIGTDTQYF.

The V call is TRBV5-1, the J call TRBJ2-5; 13 bases match TRBD2. The V gene end was trimmed by 4 bases and the J gene end by 5 bases; junction bases not matched to a gene: 2. Germline lookup yields CDR1 SGHRS and CDR2 YFSETQ. The CDR3 is 14 amino acids. The CDR3 is CASSPTSGRETQYF. In nucleotides, the CDR3 is TGCGCCAGCAGCCCGACTAGCGGGAGGGAGACCCAGTACTTC.

This clonotype is a singleton in its sample. The V gene is TRBV29-1, the J gene TRBJ2-6; D may be TRBD1 (5 bases). In germline, CDR1 is SQVTM, CDR2 ANQGSEA. The CDR3 totals 15 residues. CDR3 region: CIVGQGYDGANVLTF. CDR3 coding DNA: TGCATTGTTGGCCAGGGCTATGATGGGGCCAACGTCCTGACTTTC. The variable domain in full, with the rest retrieved from reference TRBV29-1 and TRBJ2-6, is SAVISQKPSRDICQRGTSLTIQCQVDSQVTMMFWYRQQPGQSLTLIATANQGSEATYESGFVIDKFPISRPNLTFSTLTVSNMSPEDSSIYLCIVGQGYDGANVLTFGAGSRLTVL.

Comments on this clonotype: One end of the junction fails to match germline, which may point to a read error. V is TRBV11-2 and J is TRBJ2-7; D may be TRBD1 (5 bases). Per the germline V gene, CDR1 is SGHAT and CDR2 is FQNNGV. CDR3 length equals 13 residues. The DNA for the CDR3 is TGTACCAGCAGCTTAGATCCAGGGTATGAGCTGTACTTC. This codes for CTSSLDPGYELYF. Variable domain in full (rest from reference TRBV11-2 and TRBJ2-7): EAGVAQSPRYKIIEKRQSVAFWCNPISGHATLYWYQQILGQGPKLLIQFQNNGVVDDSQLPKDRFSAERLKGVDSTLKIQPAKLEDSAVYLCTSSLDPGYELYFGPGTRLTVT.

About this clonotype itself: A read error is likely, as this CDR3 ends without the conserved phenylalanine or tryptophan. The chain has TRBV11-2 and TRBJ2-1; 7 nucleotides align to TRBD2. The germline V gene has CDR1 SGHAT and CDR2 FQNNGV. This CDR3 spans 15 amino acids. CDR3 nucleotides: TGTGCCAACAGCTTAGAAGGGACTACATACAATGAGCAGTTCCTC. It encodes CANSLEGTTYNEQFL.

A remark on this clonotype: A junction end diverges from the germline sequence, so it may reflect a read error. The chain couples TRBV20-1 to TRBJ1-2; D remains unclear. The CDR3 spans 13 residues. CDR1 is DFQATT and CDR2 is SNEGSKA in the germline V gene (reference sequence). As DNA, the CDR3 is TGCAGTACTAGCCTCGGGACTAACTATGGCTACACCTTC. This translates into CSTSLGTNYGYTF.

Points on this clonotype: Being one base from a much bigger clone, this may be a read error. The J gene is TRBJ1-2, the V gene TRBV6-1; D is possibly TRBD1 (5 bases). CDR3 length: 16 amino acids. Looked up from germline, CDR1 is MNHNS and CDR2 is SASEGT. The V and J ends lost 3 bases and 4 bases respectively, with 18 bases between them. Written as DNA, the CDR3 is TGTGCCAGCAGTGAGTGGTTTGGGGGATCTATCTATGGCTACACCTTC. Its protein product is CASSEWFGGSIYGYTF.

The table lists this clonotype with a count of one. At one end the junction does not follow the germline gene, possibly because of a read error. J is TRBJ2-5 and V is TRBV4-1; D gene ambiguous. The germline CDR1 and CDR2 sequences are MGHRA and YSYEKL. The CDR3 has 15 residues. In DNA, the CDR3 is TGCGCCAGCAGCCAAGTTCCGGAACAACAAGAGACCCAGTGCTTC. This encodes CASSQVPEQQETQCF.

Concerning this clonotype itself: No conserved phenylalanine or tryptophan ends this CDR3, so it is likely a read error. The J gene is TRBJ2-7, the V gene TRBV28; D gene ambiguous. The CDR3 covers 12 residues. With 6 bases removed from V and 1 base from J, the gap between germline ends came to 7 bases. From germline, CDR1 is MDHEN and CDR2 SYDVKM. The CDR3 spells CASSELSYEQYL. In nucleotides, the CDR3 is TGTGCCAGCAGCGAGTTGTCCTACGAGCAGTACTTG.

The V and J genes are TRBV29-1 and TRBJ2-7; perhaps TRBD2 as D (5 bases). The germline gives CDR1 SQVTM, CDR2 ANQGSEA. This CDR3 contains 13 residues. The germline V and J ends were trimmed by 6 bases and 4 bases, with 16 bases remaining between them. The CDR3 DNA is TGCAGCGTGCGCCTCAGCGGCGGGTACGAGCAGTACTTC. Residues: CSVRLSGGYEQYF.

This clonotype appeared many times. The CDR3 bases are TGTGCCAGCAGCCGCCTAGCGGGAGCCTACAATGAGCAGTTCTTC. It translates to CASSRLAGAYNEQFF. J is TRBJ2-1 and V is TRBV6-5; 10 bases fit TRBD2. Trimming cost V 6 bases and J 2 bases; bases outside gene matches: 4. CDR1 is MNHEY, CDR2 SVGAGI, per germline. The CDR3 runs to 15 residues.